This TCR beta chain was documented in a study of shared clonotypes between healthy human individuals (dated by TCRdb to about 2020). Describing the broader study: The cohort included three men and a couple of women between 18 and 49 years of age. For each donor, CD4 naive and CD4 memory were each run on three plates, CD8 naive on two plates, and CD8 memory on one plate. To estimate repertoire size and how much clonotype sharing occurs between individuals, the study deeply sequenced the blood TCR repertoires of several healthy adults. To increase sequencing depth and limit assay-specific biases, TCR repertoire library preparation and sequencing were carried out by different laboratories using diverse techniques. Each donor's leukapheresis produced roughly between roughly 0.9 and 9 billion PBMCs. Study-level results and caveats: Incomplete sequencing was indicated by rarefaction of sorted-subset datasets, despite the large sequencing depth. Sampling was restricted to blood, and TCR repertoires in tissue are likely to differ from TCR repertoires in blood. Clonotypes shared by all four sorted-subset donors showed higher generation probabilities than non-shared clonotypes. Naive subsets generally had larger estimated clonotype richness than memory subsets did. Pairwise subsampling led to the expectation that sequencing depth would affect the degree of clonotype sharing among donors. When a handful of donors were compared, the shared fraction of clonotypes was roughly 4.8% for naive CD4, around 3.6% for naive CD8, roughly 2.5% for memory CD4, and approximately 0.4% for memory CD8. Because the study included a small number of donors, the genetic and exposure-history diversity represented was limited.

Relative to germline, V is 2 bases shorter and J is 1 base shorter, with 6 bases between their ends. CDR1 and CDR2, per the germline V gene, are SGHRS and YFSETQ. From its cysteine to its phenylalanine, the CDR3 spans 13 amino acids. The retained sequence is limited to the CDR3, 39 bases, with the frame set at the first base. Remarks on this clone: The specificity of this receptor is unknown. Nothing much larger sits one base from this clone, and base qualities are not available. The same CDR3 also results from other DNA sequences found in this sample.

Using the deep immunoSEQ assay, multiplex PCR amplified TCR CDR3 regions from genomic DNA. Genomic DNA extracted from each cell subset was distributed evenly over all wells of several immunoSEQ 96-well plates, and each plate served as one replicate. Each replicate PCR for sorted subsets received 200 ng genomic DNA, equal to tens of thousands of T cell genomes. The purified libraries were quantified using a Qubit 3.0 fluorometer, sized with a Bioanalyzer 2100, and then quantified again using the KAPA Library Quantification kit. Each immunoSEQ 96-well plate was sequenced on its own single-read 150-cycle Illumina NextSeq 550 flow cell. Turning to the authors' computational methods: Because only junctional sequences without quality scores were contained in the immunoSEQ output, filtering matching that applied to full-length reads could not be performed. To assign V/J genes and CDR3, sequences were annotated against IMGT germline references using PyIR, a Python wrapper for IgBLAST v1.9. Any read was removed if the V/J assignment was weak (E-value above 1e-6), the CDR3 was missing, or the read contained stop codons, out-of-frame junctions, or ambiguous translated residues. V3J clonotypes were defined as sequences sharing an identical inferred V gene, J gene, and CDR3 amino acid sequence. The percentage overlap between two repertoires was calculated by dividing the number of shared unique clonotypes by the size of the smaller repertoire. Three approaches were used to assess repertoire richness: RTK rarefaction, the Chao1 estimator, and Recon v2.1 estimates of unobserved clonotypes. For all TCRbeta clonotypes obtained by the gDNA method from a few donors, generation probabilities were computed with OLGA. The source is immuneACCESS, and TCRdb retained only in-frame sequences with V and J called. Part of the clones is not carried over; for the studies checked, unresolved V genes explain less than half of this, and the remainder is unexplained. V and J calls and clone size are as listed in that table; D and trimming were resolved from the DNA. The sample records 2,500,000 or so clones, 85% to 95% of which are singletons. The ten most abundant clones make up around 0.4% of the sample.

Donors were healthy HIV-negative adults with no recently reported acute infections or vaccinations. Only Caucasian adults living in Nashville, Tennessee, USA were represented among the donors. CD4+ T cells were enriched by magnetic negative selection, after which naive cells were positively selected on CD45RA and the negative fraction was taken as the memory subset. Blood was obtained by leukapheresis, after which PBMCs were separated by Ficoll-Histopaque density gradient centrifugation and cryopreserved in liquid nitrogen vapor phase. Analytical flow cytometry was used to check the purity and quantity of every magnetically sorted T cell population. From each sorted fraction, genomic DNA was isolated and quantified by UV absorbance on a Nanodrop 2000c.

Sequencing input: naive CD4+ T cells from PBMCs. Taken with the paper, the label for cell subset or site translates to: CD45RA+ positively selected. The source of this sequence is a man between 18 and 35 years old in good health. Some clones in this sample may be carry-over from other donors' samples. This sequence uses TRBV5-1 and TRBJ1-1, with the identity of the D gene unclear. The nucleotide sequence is TGCGCCAGCAGCTTCGGAGCGAACACTGAAGCTTTCTTT. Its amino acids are CASSFGANTEAFF.